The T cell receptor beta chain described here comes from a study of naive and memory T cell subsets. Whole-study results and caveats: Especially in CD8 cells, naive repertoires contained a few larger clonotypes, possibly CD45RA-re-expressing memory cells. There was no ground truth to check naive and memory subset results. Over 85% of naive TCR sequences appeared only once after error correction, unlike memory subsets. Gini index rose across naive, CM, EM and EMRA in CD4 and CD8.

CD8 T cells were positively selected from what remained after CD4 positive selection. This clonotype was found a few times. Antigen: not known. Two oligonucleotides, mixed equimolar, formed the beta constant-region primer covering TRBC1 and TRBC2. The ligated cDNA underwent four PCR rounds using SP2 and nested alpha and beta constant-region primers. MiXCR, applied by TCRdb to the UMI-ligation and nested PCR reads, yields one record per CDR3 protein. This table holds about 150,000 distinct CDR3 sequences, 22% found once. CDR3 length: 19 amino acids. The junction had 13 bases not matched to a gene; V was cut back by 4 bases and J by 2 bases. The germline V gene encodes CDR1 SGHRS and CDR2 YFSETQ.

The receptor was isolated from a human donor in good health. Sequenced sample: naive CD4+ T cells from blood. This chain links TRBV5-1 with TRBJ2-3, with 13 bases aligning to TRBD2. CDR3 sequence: CASSPARTSGRVNTDTQYF. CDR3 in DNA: TGCGCCAGCAGCCCGGCCAGGACTAGCGGGAGAGTCAACACAGATACGCAGTATTTT.